This is a list of T cell receptor beta chains from one sample in a study of OX40 agonist ivuxolimab in advanced cancers. Generated by immunoSEQ multiplex PCR, the TCRdb table keeps only in-frame clones and is missing some. The top ten hold roughly 8.7% of the sample, which has about 86,000 clones, 75% to 95% seen once. The starting material was CD4+ or CD8+ T cells sorted from blood, obtained in a trial of the OX40 agonist ivuxolimab. All receptors derive from an adult with an advanced solid tumor such as melanoma, head and neck, liver or kidney cancer. CDR3s include the opening cysteine and the closing phenylalanine or tryptophan. A D gene is named only where the DNA matches it firmly. Only some rows state a clone size, as once, few, many or a class for expanded clones.

TRBJ1-1 - TRBV7-2 medium-sized CASSLNSHTEAFF TGTGCCAGCAGCTTAAATAGTCATACTGAAGCTTTCTTT
TRBJ1-1 - TRBV27 once CASRKGSTEAFF TGTGCCAGCAGAAAAGGGAGCACTGAAGCTTTCTTT
TRBJ2-5 - TRBV18 - CASSPGRPFQETQYF TGTGCCAGCTCACCGGGGAGACCTTTCCAAGAGACCCAGTACTTC
TRBJ1-1 - TRBV5-1 - CASSLFREGDTEAFF TGCGCCAGCAGCTTGTTCAGGGAGGGGGACACTGAAGCTTTCTTT
TRBJ2-6 TRBD2 TRBV7-9 - CASSHAGGAFANVLTF TGTGCCAGCAGCCATGCGGGGGGGGCGTTTGCCAACGTCCTGACTTTC
TRBJ1-1 - TRBV27 - CASSKMGRNTEAFF TGTGCCAGCAGCAAAATGGGGCGGAACACTGAAGCTTTCTTT
TRBJ2-3 TRBD2 TRBV27 - CASSPHRLAGGTDTQYF TGTGCCAGCAGTCCCCACCGACTAGCGGGAGGCACAGATACGCAGTATTTT
TRBJ1-2 - TRBV29-1 - CSVEASSPGVGYTF TGCAGCGTTGAGGCTAGTTCGCCAGGGGTCGGCTACACCTTC
TRBJ1-2 - TRBV18 - CASSPPTGLYGYTF TGTGCCAGCTCACCACCAACAGGGCTCTATGGCTACACCTTC
TRBJ2-3 - TRBV7-3 - CASSLRWRPGGTDTQYF TGTGCCAGCAGCTTACGTTGGAGGCCAGGCGGCACAGATACGCAGTATTTT
TRBJ2-1 TRBD2 TRBV6-5 - CASSYVEGGQYEQFF TGTGCCAGCAGTTACGTGGAGGGAGGGCAGTATGAGCAGTTCTTC